These 18 T cell receptor beta chains were all obtained from the same sample, sequenced in a study of blood T cell dynamics during melanoma immunotherapy. The sample's time point: pre-treatment baseline. Method: immunoSEQ multiplex PCR; TCRdb's copy keeps in-frame clones and lacks some. The table lists approximately 6,900 clones, around 82% of them singletons. The material was blood, obtained from a patient treated with checkpoint blockade. The origin of the receptors is a human donor with melanoma.

The chain combines TRBV27 with TRBJ2-7; possibly TRBD1 for D (6 bases). V was trimmed by 3 bases and J by 2 bases, leaving 11 bases between them. This CDR3 comprises 14 residues. Germline lookup yields CDR1 MNHEY and CDR2 SMNVEV (reference sequence). In DNA form, the CDR3 reads TGTGCCAGCAGTTTCTATGGGGACACCTACGAGCAGTACTTC. Its translation is CASSFYGDTYEQYF.

The count of this clone is one. The genes are TRBV19 and TRBJ2-7; 12 bases map to TRBD2. Germline V gives CDR1 LNHDA, CDR2 SQIVND (reference sequence). The CDR3 contains 15 residues. V shed 5 bases, J shed 3 bases, and the junction held 5 bases outside the gene matches. DNA for the CDR3: TGTGCCAGTAGTTTTCGGACTAGCGGGAACTACGAGCAGTACTTC. As protein: CASSFRTSGNYEQYF.

The gene calls are TRBV7-9 and TRBJ2-7, with TRBD2 identical over 7 bases. The ends lost 4 bases at V and 2 bases at J; junction bases unmatched: 11. The CDR3 sequence is 16 residues long. Germline lookup yields CDR1 SEHNR and CDR2 FQNEAQ (reference sequence). This CDR3 reads CASSSKPGLPTYEQYF. The CDR3 DNA is TGTGCCAGCAGCTCAAAACCGGGACTACCAACCTACGAGCAGTACTTC.

The rearrangement joins TRBV7-9 to TRBJ1-4, with D perhaps matching TRBD1 (5 bases). The V gene's germline CDR1 is SEHNR and CDR2 FQNEAQ (reference sequence). The CDR3 sequence is 16 residues long. The V end was cut by 2 bases, the J end by 5 bases, with 15 bases between. CDR3 sequence: CASSLPGGGINEKLFF. Written as DNA, the CDR3 is TGTGCCAGCAGCTTACCCGGGGGGGGTATAAATGAAAAACTGTTTTTT.

The chain recombines TRBV28 with TRBJ2-7, with 7 bases matching TRBD1. Germline V CDR1 and CDR2: MDHEN, SYDVKM. V trimming: 5 bases; J trimming: 6 bases; junction bases outside the gene matches: 4. This CDR3 contains 12 residues. Here the CDR3 DNA reads TGTGCCAGCAGTCTAACAGGGGTCGAGCAGTACTTC. Protein sequence: CASSLTGVEQYF.

The chain uses TRBV27 and TRBJ1-2; the D gene is possibly TRBD1 (5 bases). CDR3 length equals 17 residues. Trimming left V 0 bases short and J 4 bases short, with 18 bases between. Germline CDR1 is MNHEY and CDR2 is SMNVEV (reference sequence). CDR3 in amino acids: CASSLSGQGGKSYGYTF. As DNA, the CDR3 is TGTGCCAGCAGTTTATCCGGGCAGGGAGGGAAGAGCTATGGCTACACCTTC.

The rearrangement links TRBV19 to TRBJ2-1, with 8 bases identical to TRBD1. CDR1 and CDR2 from the germline V gene are LNHDA and SQIVND (reference sequence). This CDR3 comprises 17 residues. Trimming at V came to 2 bases and at J to 10 bases, leaving 16 bases not matched to a gene. The CDR3 reads CASSISQGGQATTEQFF. The CDR3 bases are TGTGCCAGTAGTATATCACAGGGGGGTCAAGCGACGACAGAGCAGTTCTTC.

The V gene is TRBV18, the J gene TRBJ2-3, with D perhaps matching TRBD1 (5 bases). Between the trimmed V and J ends, which lost 3 bases and 4 bases, there was a span of 14 bases. CDR3 length equals 15 residues. From germline, CDR1 is KGHSH and CDR2 LQKENI. The CDR3 DNA reads TGTGCCAGCTCACCCCGACAGAGGCGGCCAGATACGCAGTATTTT. It yields the protein CASSPRQRRPDTQYF.

This sequence joins TRBV6-1 and TRBJ2-7; 10 bases agree with TRBD1. This CDR3 comprises 13 residues. Germline lookup yields CDR1 MNHNS and CDR2 SASEGT. The V and J ends lost 10 bases and 6 bases, in that order; junction bases with no gene match: 9. The CDR3 reads CATSGTGVSEQYF. In DNA, the CDR3 is TGTGCCACCTCCGGGACAGGGGTATCCGAGCAGTACTTC.

This rearrangement joins TRBV28 to TRBJ2-7, with no clear D. The CDR3 is 14 residues long. V was clipped by 3 bases and J by 0 bases, with 9 bases between them. Germline assignment: CDR1 MDHEN and CDR2 SYDVKM. CDR3 nucleotide sequence: TGTGCCAGCAGTTTTAAGACGTTCTCCTACGAGCAGTACTTC. Encoded protein: CASSFKTFSYEQYF.

DNA for the CDR3: TGCGCCAGCAGCTTGGCGGGTAGCGGGGGCCCGGGTGGTGAGCAGTTCTTC. It yields the protein CASSLAGSGGPGGEQFF. The V call is TRBV5-1, the J call TRBJ2-1; 9 nucleotides line up with TRBD2. V gave up 0 bases and J gave up 9 bases; unmatched junction bases: 13. Germline loops: CDR1 SGHRS, CDR2 YFSETQ. The CDR3 is made up of 17 amino acids.

V usage is TRBV5-4 and J usage is TRBJ1-2; 10 bases are a match to TRBD1. Germline-derived CDR1 and CDR2 are SGHNT and YYREEE (reference sequence). The trim removed 3 bases at V and 7 bases at J, leaving 6 bases unmatched. There are 14 residues in the CDR3. This CDR3 is CASSWDRGLRGYTF. The CDR3 DNA sequence: TGTGCCAGCAGCTGGGACAGGGGATTACGTGGCTACACCTTC.

DNA for the CDR3: TGTGCCAGCAGTGAATTCGGGGGGCGGACCTACGAGCAGTACTTC. Its translation is CASSEFGGRTYEQYF. This chain uses TRBV25-1 with TRBJ2-5; D might be TRBD2 (7 bases). The last part of the DNA fits TRBJ2-7 better; the J call may be wrong. Looked up from germline, CDR1 is MGHDK and CDR2 is SYGVNS. The CDR3 is made up of 15 amino acids.

The V call is TRBV7-8, the J call TRBJ2-7; weak D call: TRBD1 (6 bases). The V end lost 1 base, the J end lost 3 bases, and 13 bases lay between the germline ends. This CDR3 has 15 residues. Germline loops: CDR1 SGHVS, CDR2 FQNEAQ. CDR3 sequence reads: CASSLGRTVLYEQYF. CDR3 DNA sequence: TGTGCCAGCAGCTTAGGAAGGACAGTGCTCTACGAGCAGTACTTC.

The V gene is TRBV13, the J gene TRBJ2-7; tentative D call: TRBD2 (6 bases). Germline V gives CDR1 PRHDT, CDR2 FYEKMQ (reference sequence). Trimming removed 0 bases at V and 0 bases at J, with 9 bases between. The CDR3 covers 15 residues. CDR3 in amino acids: CASSLGGGVSYEQYF. The CDR3 nucleotides read TGTGCCAGCAGCTTAGGTGGCGGGGTCTCCTACGAGCAGTACTTC.

This clone is large within its sample. The gene calls are TRBV28 and TRBJ1-5; no clear D. Trimming took 6 bases from V and 5 from J, leaving 17 bases between them. The germline gives CDR1 MDHEN, CDR2 SYDVKM. The CDR3 contains 15 residues. CDR3 region: CASRSQAIEDQPQHF. In DNA, the CDR3 is TGTGCCAGCAGGTCCCAAGCGATTGAGGATCAGCCCCAGCATTTT.

The V call is TRBV28, the J call TRBJ1-4, with 10 bases identical to TRBD1. Trimming at V came to 8 bases and at J to 8 bases, leaving 5 bases not matched to a gene. This CDR3 comprises 13 residues. From germline, CDR1 is MDHEN and CDR2 SYDVKM. The CDR3 reads CASRTGGREKLFF. As DNA, the CDR3 is TGTGCCAGCCGGACAGGGGGTAGGGAAAAACTGTTTTTT.

The chain is built from TRBV28 and TRBJ2-7, with 7 bases aligning to TRBD1. This CDR3 region has 17 residues. Unmatched junction bases numbered 14, after V lost 6 bases and J lost 0 bases. From germline, CDR1 is MDHEN and CDR2 SYDVKM. CDR3 DNA sequence: TGTGCCAGCAGCTACATGGACGGGACAGCCCTCTCCTACGAGCAGTACTTC. Its translation is CASSYMDGTALSYEQYF.